This record covers a single T cell receptor beta chain. The antigen is unknown. The data derive from a study of T cell responses to AZD1222 COVID-19 vaccine. Study-level points and caveats: The study sampled repertoires only after the peak T cell response. Spike-specific TCR repertoires showed rising breadth and depth after two AZD1222 doses. Females outnumbered males among donors, who were mostly white British; clonal diversity was possibly underestimated.

Germline CDR1 is GTSNPN and CDR2 is SVGIG (reference sequence). The CDR3 extends over 11 amino acids. The germline V and J ends were trimmed by 4 bases and 4 bases, with 4 bases remaining between them. Assay: immunoSEQ multiplex PCR; the TCRdb copy retains only in-frame clones and omits some. The sample contains tens of thousands of clones, roughly 85% of which appear only once. The material sequenced was peripheral blood, taken on day 0 of AZD1222 vaccination. The source is an adult in good health. V gene TRBV30 combines with J gene TRBJ2-2; D is undetermined. The CDR3 DNA follows: TGTGCCTGGACAGTCACCGGGGAGCTGTTTTTT. Protein sequence: CAWTVTGELFF.